Listed here are 25 T cell receptor beta chains from one sample, sequenced in a study of blood T cell repertoires in COVID-19. Repertoires were generated with immunoSEQ multiplex PCR, while TCRdb's copy carries only in-frame clones and drops some. The table lists about 260,000 clones, more than 85% of them singletons. The sequenced sample was peripheral blood. Every receptor here comes from a woman in her sixties or seventies with COVID-19, enrolled during active disease.

The rearrangement links TRBV5-4 to TRBJ2-7; 10 bases match TRBD2. The CDR3 is 15 residues long. Germline V lookup: CDR1 SGHNT, CDR2 YYREEE (reference sequence). Germline trimming cut 4 bases from V and 2 bases from J; bases unmatched to any gene: 6. This CDR3 is CASSLGTSDAYEQYF. CDR3 sequence (DNA): TGTGCCAGCAGCCTTGGGACTAGCGACGCCTACGAGCAGTACTTC.

The chain combines TRBV29-1 with TRBJ1-3; no clear D. Per the germline V gene, CDR1 is SQVTM and CDR2 is ANQGSEA. The V gene lost 3 bases and the J gene lost 4 bases, with 10 bases spanning the gap. The CDR3 length is 13 residues. CDR3 residues: CSVEEGPGNTIYF. The CDR3 bases are TGCAGCGTTGAGGAGGGTCCCGGAAACACCATATATTTT.

The genes are TRBV15 and TRBJ2-5; the match to TRBD2 covers 11 bases. There are 18 residues in the CDR3. Germline V CDR1 and CDR2: LNHNV, YYDKDF (reference sequence). The V segment lost 5 bases and the J segment 3 bases; nucleotides outside the gene matches: 14. In DNA form, the CDR3 reads TGTGCCACCAGCCGTGGGGGGCTAGCGGGAGGAGCGAAAGAGACCCAGTACTTC. It yields the protein CATSRGGLAGGAKETQYF.

The rearrangement links TRBV3-1 (or the pseudogene TRBV3-2) to TRBJ1-1; D possibly corresponds to TRBD1 (6 bases). The CDR3 covers 13 residues. Between the trimmed V and J ends, which lost 4 bases and 10 bases, there was a span of 16 bases. Germline assignment: CDR1 LGHDT and CDR2 YNNKEL (reference sequence). The CDR3 is CASSRTNRVGAFF. CDR3 bases: TGTGCCAGCAGCCGCACAAACAGGGTGGGAGCTTTCTTT.

This clone was counted a few times. In DNA form, the CDR3 reads TGCAGCATCCCCCGGGACTCCTACGCGAACACCGGGGAGCTGTTTTTT. Its translation: CSIPRDSYANTGELFF. The J gene is TRBJ2-2, the V gene TRBV29-1, with D possibly TRBD2 on 6 matching bases. V lost 8 bases, J lost 0 bases, and 19 bases lay in between. The germline V gene has CDR1 SQVTM and CDR2 ANQGSEA. This CDR3 is 16 amino acids long.

The genes are TRBV30 and TRBJ1-1; D possibly corresponds to TRBD1 (6 bases). The germline V gene has CDR1 GTSNPN and CDR2 SVGIG (reference sequence). The CDR3 extends over 14 amino acids. V gave up 5 bases and J gave up 0 bases, with 13 bases separating them. DNA of the CDR3: TGTGCCTGGCTGACAGGTGGCATGAACACTGAAGCTTTCTTT. Translating it yields CAWLTGGMNTEAFF.

V and J are TRBV19 and TRBJ1-5, with D possibly TRBD1 on 6 matching bases. The V end lost 8 bases, the J end lost 4 bases, and 12 bases lay between the germline ends. The length of the CDR3 is 13 residues. The V gene's germline CDR1 is LNHDA and CDR2 SQIVND (reference sequence). The chain's CDR3 is CASSGHGNQPQHF. The CDR3 region has the DNA TGTGCCAGTTCGGGACACGGGAATCAGCCCCAGCATTTT.

The V call is TRBV3-1 (or the pseudogene TRBV3-2), the J call TRBJ2-7; 7 bases fit TRBD2. V was clipped by 0 bases and J by 3 bases; unmatched bases: 5. This CDR3 has 15 residues. Germline V lookup: CDR1 LGHDT, CDR2 YNNKEL (reference sequence). Here the CDR3 reads CASSQELAVGYEQYF. The CDR3 DNA follows: TGTGCCAGCAGCCAAGAGCTAGCGGTCGGCTACGAGCAGTACTTC.

This clone showed up just a few times. This chain links TRBV20-1 with TRBJ2-7; no firm D call. Germline V CDR1 and CDR2: DFQATT, SNEGSKA (reference sequence). Trimming took 0 bases from V and 4 from J, leaving 4 bases between them. This CDR3 is built from 11 residues. CDR3 in amino acids: CSARDAYEQYF. CDR3 nucleotides: TGCAGTGCTAGAGATGCGTACGAGCAGTACTTC.

The genes are TRBV3-1 (or the pseudogene TRBV3-2) and TRBJ1-3; D possibly corresponds to TRBD1 (6 bases). Germline assignment: CDR1 LGHDT and CDR2 YNNKEL (reference sequence). CDR3 length: 16 amino acids. V lost 1 base and J 0 bases, leaving 10 bases between the germline ends. This CDR3 reads CASSQGGRSSGNTIYF. The CDR3 DNA sequence: TGTGCCAGCAGCCAAGGGGGGCGTAGCTCTGGAAACACCATATATTTT.

This clone was found a few times. The chain is built from TRBV5-4 and TRBJ2-7; 9 bases are a match to TRBD2. The CDR3 loop spans 15 amino acids. The trim removed 0 bases at V and 6 bases at J, leaving 7 bases unmatched. Germline CDR1 SGHNT, CDR2 YYREEE (reference sequence). As DNA, the CDR3 is TGTGCCAGCAGCTTGGGAATAGCGGGAGTGTCCGAGCAGTACTTC. Translation: CASSLGIAGVSEQYF. Looking up the rest from reference TRBV5-4 and TRBJ2-7 gives the full variable domain: ETGVTQSPTHLIKTRGQQVTLRCSSQSGHNTVSWYQQALGQGPQFIFQYYREEENGRGNFPPRFSGLQFPNYSSELNVNALELDDSALYLCASSLGIAGVSEQYFGPGTRLTVT.

V is TRBV10-3 and J is TRBJ2-7; 9 bases match TRBD1. Germline CDR1 ENHRY, CDR2 SYGVKD. Unmatched junction bases numbered 7, after V lost 6 bases and J lost 4 bases. This CDR3 is built from 14 residues. CDR3 bases: TGTGCCATCAGAGAATACAGGGGGCGATACGAGCAGTACTTC. Translating it yields CAIREYRGRYEQYF.

V gene TRBV16 combines with J gene TRBJ2-1; 9 bases map to TRBD1. V was clipped by 4 bases and J by 4 bases; unmatched bases: 11. This CDR3 comprises 17 residues. Germline V gives CDR1 KGHSY, CDR2 FQNENV. CDR3 bases: TGTGCCAGCAGCCGTACCTCGGGACAGGGTGGGTACAATGAGCAGTTCTTC. Translation: CASSRTSGQGGYNEQFF.

This clone was found once. This rearrangement joins TRBV15 to TRBJ1-1; D gene unclear. The CDR3 runs 12 residues. Germline CDR1 is LNHNV and CDR2 is YYDKDF (reference sequence). The V gene lost 0 bases and the J gene lost 7 bases, with 6 bases spanning the gap. The CDR3 is CATSRDIGEAFF. For the CDR3, the DNA is TGTGCCACCAGCAGAGATATCGGTGAAGCTTTCTTT.

This clone occurred a few times. V and J are TRBV4-1 and TRBJ1-2; 7 nucleotides align to TRBD1. CDR3 length equals 17 residues. The germline V gene encodes CDR1 MGHRA and CDR2 YSYEKL. Trimming cost V 4 bases and J 4 bases; bases outside gene matches: 15. The CDR3 protein is CASSRRRDSESGYGYTF. The CDR3 coding sequence is TGCGCCAGCAGCCGACGTCGGGACAGTGAAAGTGGCTATGGCTACACCTTC.

In DNA form, the CDR3 reads TGTGCCAGCTCTACTAGCGGTGCCCGGACAGATACGCAGTATTTT. It specifies CASSTSGARTDTQYF. The rearrangement links TRBV3-1 (or the pseudogene TRBV3-2) to TRBJ2-3; 8 nucleotides line up with TRBD2. This CDR3 contains 15 residues. From germline, CDR1 is LGHDT and CDR2 YNNKEL (reference sequence). The J segment lost 3 bases and the V segment lost 8 bases, leaving 10 bases of the junction unmatched.

This rearrangement joins TRBV29-1 to TRBJ1-1; the match to TRBD1 covers 9 bases. Germline V gene lookup returns CDR1 SQVTM and CDR2 ANQGSEA. The ends lost 6 bases at V and 13 bases at J; junction bases unmatched: 15. CDR3 length: 13 residues. CDR3 protein: CSVSPLGQGLFFF. CDR3 bases: TGCAGCGTGAGCCCCCTCGGACAGGGGCTGTTTTTCTTT.

The chain has TRBV5-1 and TRBJ1-3; 9 bases are a match to TRBD1. CDR1 is SGHRS, CDR2 YFSETQ, per germline. The CDR3 covers 18 residues. V lost 3 bases, J lost 2 bases, and 12 bases stayed unmatched. DNA for the CDR3: TGCGCCAGCAGCTGGGGACAGGGTGATCACCTTGCTGGAAACACCATATATTTT. This codes for CASSWGQGDHLAGNTIYF.

The rearrangement joins TRBV6-5 to TRBJ1-3, with 7 bases fitting TRBD1. J gave up 3 bases and V 0 bases, and 2 bases lay outside the gene matches. The CDR3 length is 15 residues. Germline CDR1 and CDR2: MNHEY and SVGAGI. As DNA, the CDR3 is TGTGCCAGCAGTTACTCGTACAGGGGTGGAAACACCATATATTTT. It yields the protein CASSYSYRGGNTIYF.

The V call is TRBV5-1, the J call TRBJ1-5; 7 bases are shared with TRBD1. Trimming took 2 bases from V and 5 from J; bases not matched to a gene: 1. Per germline, CDR1 SGHRS and CDR2 YFSETQ. The CDR3 covers 13 residues. DNA of the CDR3: TGCGCCAGCAGCTTTCAGGGGGATCAGCCCCAGCATTTT. It is translated as CASSFQGDQPQHF.

This clone was recorded once. This chain's CDR3 is CASSYSGKGYNEQFF. For the CDR3, the DNA is TGTGCCAGCAGTTATAGCGGGAAGGGATACAATGAGCAGTTCTTC. The chain uses TRBV6-2 or TRBV6-3 and TRBJ2-1; TRBD2 matches at 8 bases. The CDR3 length is 15 residues. Germline V lookup: CDR1 MNHEY, CDR2 SVGEGT. V trimming: 3 bases; J trimming: 4 bases; junction bases outside the gene matches: 5.

J is TRBJ1-1 and V is TRBV9; unclear D gene. Germline V gives CDR1 SGDLS, CDR2 YYNGEE. V gave up 0 bases and J gave up 4 bases, with 7 bases separating them. CDR3 length equals 13 residues. CDR3 loop: CASSVAGPTEAFF. DNA of the CDR3: TGTGCCAGCAGCGTAGCGGGTCCCACTGAAGCTTTCTTT.

This sequence joins TRBV5-5 and TRBJ2-3; 8 bases fit TRBD2. V dropped 4 bases and J dropped 5; count of bases not matched to a gene: 6. Per the germline V gene, CDR1 is SGHKS and CDR2 is YYEKEE (reference sequence). The length of the CDR3 is 14 residues. CDR3 protein: CASSRSGSRDTQYF. The CDR3 DNA is TGTGCCAGCAGCAGAAGCGGGAGCCGAGATACGCAGTATTTT.

The chain couples TRBV11-2 to TRBJ2-7, with a possible D match to TRBD1 (5 bases). The CDR3 has 13 amino acids. Germline values: CDR1 SGHAT, CDR2 FQNNGV. Trimming left V 6 bases short and J 2 bases short, with 11 bases between. Here the CDR3 reads CASRSGSTYEQYF. DNA of the CDR3: TGTGCCAGCAGGTCAGGGTCAACCTACGAGCAGTACTTC.

The genes are TRBV19 and TRBJ1-4; D is unclear. The CDR3 length is 12 residues. With 3 bases removed from V and 10 bases from J, the gap between germline ends came to 9 bases. Germline V gives CDR1 LNHDA, CDR2 SQIVND (reference sequence). In DNA form, the CDR3 reads TGTGCCAGTAGTATGTCATCCGGAAAACTGTTTTTT. This gives the protein CASSMSSGKLFF.